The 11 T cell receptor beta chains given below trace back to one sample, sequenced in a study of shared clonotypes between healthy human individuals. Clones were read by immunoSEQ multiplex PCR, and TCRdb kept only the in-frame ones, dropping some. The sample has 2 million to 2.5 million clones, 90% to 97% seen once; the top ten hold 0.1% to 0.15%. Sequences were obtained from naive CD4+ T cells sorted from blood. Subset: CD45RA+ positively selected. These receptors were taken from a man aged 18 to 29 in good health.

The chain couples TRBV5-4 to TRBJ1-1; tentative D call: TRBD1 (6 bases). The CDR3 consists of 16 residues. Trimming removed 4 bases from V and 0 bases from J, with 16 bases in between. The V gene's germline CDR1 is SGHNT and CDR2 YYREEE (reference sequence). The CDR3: CASSPAPGTMNTEAFF. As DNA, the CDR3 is TGTGCCAGCAGCCCTGCACCCGGGACAATGAACACTGAAGCTTTCTTT.

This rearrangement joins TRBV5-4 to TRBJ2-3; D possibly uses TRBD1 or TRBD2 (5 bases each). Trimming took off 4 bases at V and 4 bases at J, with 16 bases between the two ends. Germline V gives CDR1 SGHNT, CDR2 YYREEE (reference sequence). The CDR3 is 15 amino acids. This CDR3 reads CASSPGLGVADTQYF. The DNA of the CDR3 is TGTGCCAGCAGCCCGGGGCTCGGGGTGGCAGATACGCAGTATTTT. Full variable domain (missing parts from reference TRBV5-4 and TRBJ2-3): ETGVTQSPTHLIKTRGQQVTLRCSSQSGHNTVSWYQQALGQGPQFIFQYYREEENGRGNFPPRFSGLQFPNYSSELNVNALELDDSALYLCASSPGLGVADTQYFGPGTRLTVL.

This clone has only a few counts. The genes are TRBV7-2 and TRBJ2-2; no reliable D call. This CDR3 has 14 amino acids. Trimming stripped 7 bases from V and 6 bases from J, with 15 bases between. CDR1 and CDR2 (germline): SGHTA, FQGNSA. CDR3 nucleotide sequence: TGTGCCAGCACCTCGGCGGCAAGGGCCGGGGAGCTGTTTTTT. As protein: CASTSAARAGELFF.

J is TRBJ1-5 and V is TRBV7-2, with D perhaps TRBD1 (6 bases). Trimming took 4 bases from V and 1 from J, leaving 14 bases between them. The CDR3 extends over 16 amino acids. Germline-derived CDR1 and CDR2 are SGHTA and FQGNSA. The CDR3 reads CASSSLGQGSNQPQHF. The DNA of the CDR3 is TGTGCCAGCAGCTCCCTTGGGCAGGGGAGCAATCAGCCCCAGCATTTT.

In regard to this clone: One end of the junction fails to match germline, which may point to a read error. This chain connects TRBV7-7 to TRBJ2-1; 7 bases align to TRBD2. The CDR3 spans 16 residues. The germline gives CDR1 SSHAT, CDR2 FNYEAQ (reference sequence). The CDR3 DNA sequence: TGTGCTAGCAGCCCCGGTGGGGGGGGGATAGGGAATGAGCAGTTCTTC. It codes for CASSPGGGGIGNEQFF.

The CDR3 DNA reads TGTGCCAGCAGCTTGGAGCAGGGAGGCAGGGGAGGCGTAAAACTGTTTTTT. This codes for CASSLEQGGRGGVKLFF. The rearrangement links TRBV5-5 to TRBJ1-4; D is possibly TRBD1 (6 bases). The CDR3 has 17 amino acids. The germline CDR1 and CDR2 sequences are SGHKS and YYEKEE (reference sequence). The germline V and J ends were trimmed by 0 bases and 10 bases, with 22 bases remaining between them.

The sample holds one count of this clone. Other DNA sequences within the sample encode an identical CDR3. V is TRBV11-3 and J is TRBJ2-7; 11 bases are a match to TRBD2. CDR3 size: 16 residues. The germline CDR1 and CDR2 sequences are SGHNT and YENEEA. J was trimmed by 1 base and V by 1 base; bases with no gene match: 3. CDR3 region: CASSLGGTSGSYEQYF. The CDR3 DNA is TGTGCCAGCAGCTTAGGCGGGACTAGCGGATCCTACGAGCAGTACTTC.

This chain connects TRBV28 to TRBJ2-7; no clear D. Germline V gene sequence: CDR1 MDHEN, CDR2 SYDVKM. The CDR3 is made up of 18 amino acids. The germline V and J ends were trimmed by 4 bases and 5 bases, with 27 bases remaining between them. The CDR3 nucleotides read TGTGCCAGCAGTTCGTCGATGGGATCTCGAAGGGATGTACACGAGCAGTACTTC. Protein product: CASSSSMGSRRDVHEQYF.

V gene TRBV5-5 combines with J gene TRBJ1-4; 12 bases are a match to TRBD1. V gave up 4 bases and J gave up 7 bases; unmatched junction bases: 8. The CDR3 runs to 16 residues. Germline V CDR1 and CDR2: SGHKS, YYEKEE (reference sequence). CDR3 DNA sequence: TGTGCCAGCAGCGTAGACCGGGACAGGGGGCTTGAAAAACTGTTTTTT. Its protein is CASSVDRDRGLEKLFF.

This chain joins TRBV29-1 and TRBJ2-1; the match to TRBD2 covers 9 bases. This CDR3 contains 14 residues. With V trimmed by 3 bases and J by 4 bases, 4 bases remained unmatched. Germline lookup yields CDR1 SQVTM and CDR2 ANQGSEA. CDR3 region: CSVEGSGGYNEQFF. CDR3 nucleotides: TGCAGCGTTGAGGGTAGCGGGGGATACAATGAGCAGTTCTTC.

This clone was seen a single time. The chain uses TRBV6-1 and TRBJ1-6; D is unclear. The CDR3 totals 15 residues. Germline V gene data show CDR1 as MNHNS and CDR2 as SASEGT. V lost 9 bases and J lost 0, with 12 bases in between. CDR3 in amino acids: CASFLTSSYNSPLHF. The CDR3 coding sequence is TGTGCCAGTTTCCTCACGAGCTCCTATAATTCACCCCTCCACTTT.